The TCR beta chain under discussion was sequenced for a study of regulatory T cells in long-lasting Graves disease. Study-wide findings and caveats: Patients with persistent disease showed a bias toward TRBV28, TRBJ1-2 and TRBJ2-5.

This clonotype was picked up a small number of times. No antigen is known for it. Time point defined: newly diagnosed GD, antithyroid drugs for less than 3 months. Making the TCR library involved RNA that had been extracted from PBMCs. The CDR3 spans 15 residues. The V gene lost 4 bases and the J gene lost 1 base, with 14 bases spanning the gap. The germline gives CDR1 MGHRA, CDR2 YSYEKL. CDR3-region Arm-PCR and iRepertoire HTBI primers produced the TCR beta libraries. TCRdb redid the calling of the multiplex PCR reads with MiXCR, one entry per CDR3 protein. The table has 440,000 or so distinct CDR3 sequences, 15% seen once. This sample was shared with a second study, whose subject was T cells in Graves' hyperthyroidism and ophthalmopathy.

Here the sequenced sample was peripheral blood mononuclear cells (PBMCs), taken at new diagnosis, from a patient treated with antithyroid drugs. This sequence originates from a woman under 40 with Graves disease. The chain is built from TRBV4-1 and TRBJ2-7, with D perhaps being TRBD1 or TRBD2 (5 bases each). The CDR3 sequence: CASSPMGRTSYEQYF. Written as DNA, the CDR3 is TGCGCCAGCAGCCCGATGGGACGGACTTCCTACGAGCAGTACTTC.